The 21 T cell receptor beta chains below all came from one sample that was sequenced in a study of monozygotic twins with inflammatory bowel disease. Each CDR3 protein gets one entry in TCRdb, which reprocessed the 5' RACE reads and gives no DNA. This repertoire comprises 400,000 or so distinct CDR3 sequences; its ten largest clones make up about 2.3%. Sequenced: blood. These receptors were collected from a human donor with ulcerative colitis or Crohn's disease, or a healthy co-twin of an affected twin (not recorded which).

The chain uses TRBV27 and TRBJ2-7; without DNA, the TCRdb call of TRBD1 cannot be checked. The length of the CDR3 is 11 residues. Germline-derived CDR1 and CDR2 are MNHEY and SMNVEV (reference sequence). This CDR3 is CASRQGDEQYF.

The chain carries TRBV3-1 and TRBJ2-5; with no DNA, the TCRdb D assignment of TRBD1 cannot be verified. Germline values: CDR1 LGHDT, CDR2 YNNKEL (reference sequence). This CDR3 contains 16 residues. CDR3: CASSQDQAGAKETQYF.

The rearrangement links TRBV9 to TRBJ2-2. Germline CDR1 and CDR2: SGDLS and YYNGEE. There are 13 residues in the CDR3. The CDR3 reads CASSVGSPGELFF. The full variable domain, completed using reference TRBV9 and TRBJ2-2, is DSGVTQTPKHLITATGQRVTLRCSPRSGDLSVYWYQQSLDQGLQFLIQYYNGEERAKGNILERFSAQQFPDLHSELNLSSLELGDSALYFCASSVGSPGELFFGEGSRLTVL.

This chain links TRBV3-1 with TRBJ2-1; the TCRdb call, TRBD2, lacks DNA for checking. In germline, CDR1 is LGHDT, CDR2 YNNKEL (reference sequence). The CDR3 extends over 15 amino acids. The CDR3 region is CASSQGRAAYNEQFF.

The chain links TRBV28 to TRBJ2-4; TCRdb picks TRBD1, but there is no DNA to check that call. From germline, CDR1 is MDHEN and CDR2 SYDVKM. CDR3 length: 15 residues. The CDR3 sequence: CASSGTGRGPNIQYF.

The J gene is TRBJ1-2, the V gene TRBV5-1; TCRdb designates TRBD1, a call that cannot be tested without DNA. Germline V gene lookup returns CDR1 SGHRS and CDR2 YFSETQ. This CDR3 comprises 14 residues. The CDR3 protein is CASSQQGANYGYTF. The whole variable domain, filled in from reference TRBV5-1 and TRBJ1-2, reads KAGVTQTPRYLIKTRGQQVTLSCSPISGHRSVSWYQQTPGQGLQFLFEYFSETQRNKGNFPGRFSGRQFSNSRSEMNVSTLELGDSALYLCASSQQGANYGYTFGSGTRLTVV.

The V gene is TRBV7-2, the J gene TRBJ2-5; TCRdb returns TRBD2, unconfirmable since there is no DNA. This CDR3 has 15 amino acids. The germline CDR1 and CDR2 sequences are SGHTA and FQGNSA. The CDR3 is CASSWMGLPQETQYF.

CDR3 in amino acids: CASSPAVLNTEAFF. The chain recombines TRBV3-1 with TRBJ1-1. Germline assignment: CDR1 LGHDT and CDR2 YNNKEL (reference sequence). The CDR3 sequence is 14 residues long. The complete variable domain, with remaining parts taken from reference TRBV3-1 and TRBJ1-1, reads DTAVSQTPKYLVTQMGNDKSIKCEQNLGHDTMYWYKQDSKKFLKIMFSYNNKELIINETVPNRFSPKSPDKAHLNLHINSLELGDSAVYFCASSPAVLNTEAFFGQGTRLTVV.

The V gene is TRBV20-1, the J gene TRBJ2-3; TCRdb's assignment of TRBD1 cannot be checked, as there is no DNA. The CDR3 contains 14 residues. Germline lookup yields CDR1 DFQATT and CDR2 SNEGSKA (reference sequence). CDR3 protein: CSANRDRGTDTQYF.

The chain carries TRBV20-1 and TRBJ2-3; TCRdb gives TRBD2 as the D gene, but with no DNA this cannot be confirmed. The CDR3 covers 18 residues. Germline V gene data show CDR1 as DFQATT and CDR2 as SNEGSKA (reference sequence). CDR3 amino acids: CSAWPGTSGGAYSHTQYF.

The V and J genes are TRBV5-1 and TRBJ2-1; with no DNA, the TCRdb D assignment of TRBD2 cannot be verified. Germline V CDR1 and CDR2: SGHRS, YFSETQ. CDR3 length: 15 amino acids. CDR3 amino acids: CASSPGTGGVDEQFF.

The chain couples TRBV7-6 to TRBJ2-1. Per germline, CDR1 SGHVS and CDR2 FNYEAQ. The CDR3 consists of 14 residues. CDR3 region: CASSLGSRHNEQFF. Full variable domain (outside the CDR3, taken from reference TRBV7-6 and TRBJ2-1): GAGVSQSPRYKVTKRGQDVALRCDPISGHVSLYWYRQALGQGPEFLTYFNYEAQQDKSGLPNDRFSAERPEGSISTLTIQRTEQRDSAMYRCASSLGSRHNEQFFGPGTRLTVL.

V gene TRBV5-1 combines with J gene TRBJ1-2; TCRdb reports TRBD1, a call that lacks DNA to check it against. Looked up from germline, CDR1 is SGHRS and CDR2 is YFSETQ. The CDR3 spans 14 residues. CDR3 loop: CASSFQTGIGGYTF.

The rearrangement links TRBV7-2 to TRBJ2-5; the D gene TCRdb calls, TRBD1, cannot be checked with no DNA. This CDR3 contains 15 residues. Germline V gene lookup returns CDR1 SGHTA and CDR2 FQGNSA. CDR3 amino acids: CASSPRPGREETQYF. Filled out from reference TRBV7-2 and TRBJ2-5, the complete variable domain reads GAGVSQSPSNKVTEKGKDVELRCDPISGHTALYWYRQSLGQGLEFLIYFQGNSAPDKSGLPSDRFSAERTGGSVSTLTIQRTQQEDSAVYLCASSPRPGREETQYFGPGTRLLVL.

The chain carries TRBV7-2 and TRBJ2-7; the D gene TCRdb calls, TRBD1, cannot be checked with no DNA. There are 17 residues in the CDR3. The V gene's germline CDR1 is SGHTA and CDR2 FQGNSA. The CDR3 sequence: CASSFAQGAMSPYEQYF.

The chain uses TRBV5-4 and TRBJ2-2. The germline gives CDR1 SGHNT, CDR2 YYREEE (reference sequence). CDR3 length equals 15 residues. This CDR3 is CASSLNGLNTGELFF.

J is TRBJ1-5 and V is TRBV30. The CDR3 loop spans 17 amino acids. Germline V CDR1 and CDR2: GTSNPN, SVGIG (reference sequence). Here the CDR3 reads CAWSASRSDSSNQPQHF.

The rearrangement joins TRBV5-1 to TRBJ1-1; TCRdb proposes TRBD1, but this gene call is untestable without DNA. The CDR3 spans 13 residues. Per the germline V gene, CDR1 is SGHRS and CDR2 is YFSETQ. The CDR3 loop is CASSLGAGSEAFF.

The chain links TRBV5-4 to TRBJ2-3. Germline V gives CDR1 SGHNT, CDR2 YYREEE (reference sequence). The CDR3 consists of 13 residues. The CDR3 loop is CASMVGGTDTQYF.

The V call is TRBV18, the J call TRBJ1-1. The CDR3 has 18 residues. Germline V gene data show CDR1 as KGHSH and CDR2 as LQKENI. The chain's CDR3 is CASSPLGLLGIMNTEAFF.

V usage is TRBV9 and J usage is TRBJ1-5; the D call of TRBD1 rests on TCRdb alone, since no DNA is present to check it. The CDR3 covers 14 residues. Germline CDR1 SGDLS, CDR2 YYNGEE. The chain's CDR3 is CASSAGQNNQPQHF.